This TCR beta chain was sequenced during a study of PD-1 blockade in classical Hodgkin lymphoma. Background on the study: Patients in the cohort were put on intravenous nivolumab, 3 mg/kg every 2 weeks.

Following autologous stem cell transplantation, relapse occurred in every patient, and exposure to brentuximab vedotin varied. Using magnetic negative selection, the CD4+ T cells were separated out of thawed PBMCs. Assay used: immunoSEQ multiplex PCR; TCRdb lists only in-frame clones, some missing. The table shows approximately 30,000 clones, with roughly 80% occurring only once. The sequencing here drew on CD4+ T cells from blood, taken at baseline. This TCR was sampled from a human donor with classical Hodgkin lymphoma.

In DNA, the CDR3 is TGTGCCAGCAGTCGAAGAATGGGATCTAATGAAAAACTGTTTTTT. Translating it yields CASSRRMGSNEKLFF. The chain employs TRBV2 and TRBJ1-4; D remains unclear. The CDR3 length is 15 residues. The V gene lost 5 bases and the J gene lost 3 bases, with 13 bases spanning the gap. Per the germline V gene, CDR1 is SNHLY and CDR2 is FYNNEI. The full variable domain, with the rest looked up from reference TRBV2 and TRBJ1-4, is EPEVTQTPSHQVTQMGQEVILRCVPISNHLYFYWYRQILGQKVEFLVSFYNNEISEKSEIFDDQFSVERPDGSNFTLKIRSTKLEDSAMYFCASSRRMGSNEKLFFGSGTQLSVL.